These 5 T cell receptor beta chains were sequenced from one sample in a study of CD8+CD57+ T cells in acquired aplastic anemia. Genomic DNA served as template for TCR beta VDJ and CDR3 profiling. One entry per CDR3 protein, called by TCRdb with MiXCR from the reads. Among around 190,000 distinct CDR3 sequences listed, around 60% were seen once. The sequenced sample was sorted CD4+, CD8+, or CD8+CD57+ T cells (not recorded which) from PBMCs. All receptors come from a human donor in good health.

The chain links TRBV6-1 to TRBJ2-6; no reliable D call. The CDR3 extends over 14 amino acids. Trimming shortened V by 10 bases and J by 1 base, and 11 bases separated the two germline ends. Germline lookup yields CDR1 MNHNS and CDR2 SASEGT. The chain's CDR3 is CATLRPSGANVLTF. The CDR3 DNA is TGTGCCACCCTTAGGCCTTCTGGGGCCAACGTCCTGACTTTC.

This chain joins TRBV9 and TRBJ2-1; 8 nucleotides agree with TRBD1. J lost 9 bases, V lost 0 bases, and 5 bases had no gene match. Germline lookup yields CDR1 SGDLS and CDR2 YYNGEE. The CDR3 length is 14 residues. This chain's CDR3 is CASSVGDRSFEQFF. The CDR3 DNA is TGTGCCAGCAGCGTAGGGGACAGGTCATTTGAGCAGTTCTTC.

Of note for this clonotype: One junction end does not reproduce the germline sequence, and a read error may be involved. The J gene is TRBJ2-7, the V gene TRBV7-3, with D tentatively TRBD1 (6 bases). This CDR3 is 13 amino acids long. Looked up from germline, CDR1 is SGHTA and CDR2 is FQGTGA. This CDR3 is CASSLTGNGEQYF. For the CDR3, the DNA is TGTGCCAGCAGCCTAACAGGGAACGGCGAGCAGTACTTC.

This clonotype was detected only once. The chain has TRBV2 and TRBJ1-6, with 8 bases identical to TRBD1. The V segment lost 2 bases and the J segment 8 bases; nucleotides outside the gene matches: 14. Germline values: CDR1 SNHLY, CDR2 FYNNEI. This CDR3 region has 18 residues. Here the CDR3 DNA reads TGTGCCAGCAGTGAACAGGCGGCTAGACAGGGGTTACATTCACCCCTCCACTTT. Its protein is CASSEQAARQGLHSPLHF.

The rearrangement links TRBV5-1 to TRBJ2-7; TRBD2 might be the D (7 bases). This CDR3 has 14 amino acids. The germline V and J ends were trimmed by 5 bases and 2 bases, with 14 bases remaining between them. Per germline, CDR1 SGHRS and CDR2 YFSETQ. In nucleotides, the CDR3 is TGCGCCAGCAGGGGTGGGAGGGGGACCTACGAGCAGTACTTC. Its translation is CASRGGRGTYEQYF.